The sample holds a few counts of the clone carrying this T cell receptor (beta chain). Its target is not known. The sample belongs to a study of beta chain features in type 1 diabetes. Expressed TCRB transcripts got sequenced, as all isolated RNA was reverse transcribed. Method: immunoSEQ multiplex PCR; TCRdb's copy keeps in-frame clones and lacks some. In the table there are some 150,000 clones, about 13% of which are singletons. V was clipped by 1 base and J by 4 bases, with 17 bases between them. The germline V gene has CDR1 MNHNS and CDR2 SASEGT. CDR3 size: 17 residues. The study's findings and limits: When Type 1 diabetes patients were examined, their TCRB CDR3s proved moderately but significantly shorter in all four CD4+ subsets.

This receptor was obtained from a man aged 18 to 30 with type 1 diabetes. The chain combines TRBV6-1 with TRBJ1-3; D is unclear. Sample: central memory CD4+ T cells from blood. CDR3 amino acids: CASSEVRQAERGNTIYF. CDR3 DNA: TGTGCCAGCAGTGAAGTCCGACAAGCAGAGAGGGGAAACACCATATATTTT.